This T cell receptor (beta chain) was recovered during a study of blood T cell repertoires in COVID-19 (dated by TCRdb to 2018 to 2021). Notes on the research overall: Samples from collaborators originated in the United States, Italy and Spain and spanned both the acute and convalescent phases of COVID-19. Samples came from the ongoing ImmuneRACE study (first 160 participants) plus 1,254 subjects from 6 global collaborators. The prospective study material was composed of cDNA or gDNA derived from T cells, B-cell-depleted T cells, or PBMCs. The dataset comprised deeply sampled blood TCRbeta repertoires from subjects exposed to, actively infected with, or recovered from COVID-19. Sample metadata almost always included a de-identified subject ID, COVID-19 status, age in years and sex. The repertoires were released in a freely available public database meant as a resource for research on the immune response to SARS-CoV-2. HLA class I and class II types, where available, came from metadata supplied by the sample provider rather than from assay-based typing. Beyond this particular receptor, the publication reports: How much clinical and demographic metadata was included differed by source and by participant, and the metadata was provided uncurated.

A second Seattle source provided samples from volunteer blood donors who had recovered from COVID-19. Collaborating institutions collected whole blood in K2EDTA tubes following their own protocols. For TCRbeta analysis, collaborators shipped samples in one of three forms: frozen whole blood, isolated PBMCs, or DNA extracted from either of those sample types. TCRbeta CDR3 regions were amplified from genomic DNA by means of the immunoSEQ Assay, a bias-controlled multiplex PCR. The original methods were these. The number of nucleated cells in each sample was estimated by amplification of reference gene primers within the assay. To quantify the absolute abundance of each unique TCRbeta CDR3 rearrangement, sequence reads were collapsed and filtered. For each sample, productive Simpson clonality was calculated as the square root of Simpson's diversity index across productive rearrangements. The table comes from immuneACCESS by way of TCRdb, which keeps in-frame sequences with V and J called. Part of the clones is missing from these tables; in studies checked, under half for an unresolved V gene and the rest for unknown reasons. The DNA gave D and trimming, while V, J and clone size come from that table. For this sample the table gives 200,000 or so clones, of which 75% to 85% were detected only once. 2% to 2.5% of the sample belongs to the ten largest clones.

Between the V and J ends, shortened by 7 bases and 0 bases respectively, the junction contains 13 bases. The CDR3 covers 14 residues, taking in both the cysteine and the phenylalanine. The retained sequence is limited to the CDR3, 42 bases, with the frame set at the first base. The germline V gene sets CDR1 to MNHEY and CDR2 to SVGAGI. Details on this clone: No antigen is known for it. Qualities for individual bases were not recorded, and no much larger clone is one base off.

The chain is encoded by TRBV6-5 joined to TRBJ2-7; 5 matching bases give a weak D call of TRBD2. The specimen sequenced was peripheral blood. This clonotype originated in a man aged 40-55 years who had recovered from COVID-19. This receptor carries the CDR3 CASILGDSSYEQYF. The DNA reads as follows: TGTGCCAGCATACTAGGAGACTCCTCCTACGAGCAGTACTTC.